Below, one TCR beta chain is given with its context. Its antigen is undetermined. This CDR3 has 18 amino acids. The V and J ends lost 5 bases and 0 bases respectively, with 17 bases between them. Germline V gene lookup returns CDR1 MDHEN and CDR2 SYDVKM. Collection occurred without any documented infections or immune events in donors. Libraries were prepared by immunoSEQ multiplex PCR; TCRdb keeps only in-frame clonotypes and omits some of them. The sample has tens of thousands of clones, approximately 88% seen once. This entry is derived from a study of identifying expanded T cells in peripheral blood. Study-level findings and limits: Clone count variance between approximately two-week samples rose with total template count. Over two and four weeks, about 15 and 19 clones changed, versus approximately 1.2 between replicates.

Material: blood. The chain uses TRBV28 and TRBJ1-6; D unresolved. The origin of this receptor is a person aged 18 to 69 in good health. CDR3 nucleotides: TGTGCCAGCAGTCTGGACGGGTTGAGATACTCCTATAATTCACCCCTCCACTTT. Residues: CASSLDGLRYSYNSPLHF.